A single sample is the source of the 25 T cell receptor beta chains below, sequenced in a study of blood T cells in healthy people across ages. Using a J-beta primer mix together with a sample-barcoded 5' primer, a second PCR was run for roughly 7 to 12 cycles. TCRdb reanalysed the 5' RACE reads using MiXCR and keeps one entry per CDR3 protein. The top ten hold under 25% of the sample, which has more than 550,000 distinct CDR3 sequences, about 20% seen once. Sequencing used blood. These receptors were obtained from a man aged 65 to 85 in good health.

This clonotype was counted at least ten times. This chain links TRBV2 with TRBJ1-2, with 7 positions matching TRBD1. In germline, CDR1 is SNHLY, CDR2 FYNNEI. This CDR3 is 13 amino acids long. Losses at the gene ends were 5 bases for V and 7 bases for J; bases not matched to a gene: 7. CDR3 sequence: CASSSDRVVGYTF. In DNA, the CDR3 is TGTGCCAGCAGTTCAGACAGGGTTGTTGGCTACACCTTC. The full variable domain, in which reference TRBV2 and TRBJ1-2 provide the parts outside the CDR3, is EPEVTQTPSHQVTQMGQEVILRCVPISNHLYFYWYRQILGQKVEFLVSFYNNEISEKSEIFDDQFSVERPDGSNFTLKIRSTKLEDSAMYFCASSSDRVVGYTFGSGTRLTVV.

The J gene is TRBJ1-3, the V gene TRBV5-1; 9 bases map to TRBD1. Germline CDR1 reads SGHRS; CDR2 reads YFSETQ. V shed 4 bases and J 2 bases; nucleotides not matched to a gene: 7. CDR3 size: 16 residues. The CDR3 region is CASSLTTGGPGNTIYF. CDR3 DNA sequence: TGCGCCAGCAGCCTAACTACAGGGGGCCCTGGAAACACCATATATTTT.

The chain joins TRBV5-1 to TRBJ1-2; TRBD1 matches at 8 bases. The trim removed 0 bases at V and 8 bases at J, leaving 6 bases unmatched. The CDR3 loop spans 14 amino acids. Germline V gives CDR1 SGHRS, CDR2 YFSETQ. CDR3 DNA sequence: TGCGCCAGCAGCTTGGAAGGCAGGGGGCGCGGCTACACCTTC. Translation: CASSLEGRGRGYTF.

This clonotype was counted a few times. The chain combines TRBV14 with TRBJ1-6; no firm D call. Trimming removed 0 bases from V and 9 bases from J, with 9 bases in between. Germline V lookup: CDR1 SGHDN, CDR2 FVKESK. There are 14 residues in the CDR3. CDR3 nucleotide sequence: TGTGCCAGCAGCCAAGAATGGGGTGGTTCACCCCTCCACTTT. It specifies CASSQEWGGSPLHF.

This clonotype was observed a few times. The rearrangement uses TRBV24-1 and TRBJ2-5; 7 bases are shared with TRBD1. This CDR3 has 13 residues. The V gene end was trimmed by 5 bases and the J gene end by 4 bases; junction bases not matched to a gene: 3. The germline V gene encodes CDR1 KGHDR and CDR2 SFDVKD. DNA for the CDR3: TGTGCCACCAGTGGACAGGGCAGAGAGACCCAGTACTTC. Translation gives CATSGQGRETQYF.

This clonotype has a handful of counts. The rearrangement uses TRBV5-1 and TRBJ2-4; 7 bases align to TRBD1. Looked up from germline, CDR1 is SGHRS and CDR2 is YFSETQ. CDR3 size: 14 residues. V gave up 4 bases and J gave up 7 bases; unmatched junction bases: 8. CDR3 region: CASSPRQGLNIQYF. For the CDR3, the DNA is TGCGCCAGCAGCCCTAGACAGGGATTGAACATTCAGTACTTC.

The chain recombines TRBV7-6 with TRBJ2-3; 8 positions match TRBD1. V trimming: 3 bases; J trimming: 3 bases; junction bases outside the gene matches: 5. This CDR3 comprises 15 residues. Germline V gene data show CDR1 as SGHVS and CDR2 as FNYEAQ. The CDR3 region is CASSFRGRRTDTQYF. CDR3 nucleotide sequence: TGTGCCAGCAGCTTCAGGGGGCGTAGGACAGATACGCAGTATTTT.

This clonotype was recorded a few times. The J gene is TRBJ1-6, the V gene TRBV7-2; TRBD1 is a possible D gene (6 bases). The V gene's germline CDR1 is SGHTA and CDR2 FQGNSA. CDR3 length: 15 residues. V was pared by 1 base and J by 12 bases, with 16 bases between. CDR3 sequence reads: CASSLVRVKGGPLHF. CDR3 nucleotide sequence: TGTGCCAGCAGCTTAGTCCGGGTCAAAGGGGGACCCCTCCACTTT.

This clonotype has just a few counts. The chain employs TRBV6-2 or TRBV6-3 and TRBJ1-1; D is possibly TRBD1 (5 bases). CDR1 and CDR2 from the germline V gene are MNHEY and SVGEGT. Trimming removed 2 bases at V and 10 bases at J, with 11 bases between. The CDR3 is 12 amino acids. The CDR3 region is CASSYAAGRAFF. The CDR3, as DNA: TGTGCCAGCAGTTACGCAGCAGGGAGAGCTTTCTTT.

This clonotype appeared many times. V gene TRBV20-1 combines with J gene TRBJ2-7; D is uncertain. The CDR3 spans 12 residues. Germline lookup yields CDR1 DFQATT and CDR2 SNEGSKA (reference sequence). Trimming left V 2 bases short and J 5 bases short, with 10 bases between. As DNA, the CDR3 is TGCAGTGCTAGACCCAGCAGAGACGAGCAGTACTTC. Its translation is CSARPSRDEQYF.

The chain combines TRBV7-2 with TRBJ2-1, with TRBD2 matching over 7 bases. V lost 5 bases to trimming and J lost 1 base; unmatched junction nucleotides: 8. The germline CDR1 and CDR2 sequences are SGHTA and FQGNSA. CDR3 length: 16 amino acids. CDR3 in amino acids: CASSPRPGRSYNEQFF. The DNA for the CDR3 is TGTGCCAGCAGCCCGAGGCCCGGGAGGTCCTACAATGAGCAGTTCTTC.

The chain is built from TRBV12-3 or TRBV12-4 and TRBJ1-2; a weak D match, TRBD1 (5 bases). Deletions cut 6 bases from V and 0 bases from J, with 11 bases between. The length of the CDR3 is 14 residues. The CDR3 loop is CASSPWTTNYGYTF. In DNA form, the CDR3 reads TGTGCCAGCAGCCCCTGGACAACTAACTATGGCTACACCTTC.

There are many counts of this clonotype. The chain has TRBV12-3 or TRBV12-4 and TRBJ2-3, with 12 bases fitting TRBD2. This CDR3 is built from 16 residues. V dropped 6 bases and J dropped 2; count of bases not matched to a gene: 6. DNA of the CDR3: TGTGCCAGCAGCCTCGGACTAGCGGGGCCCACAGATACGCAGTATTTT. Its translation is CASSLGLAGPTDTQYF.

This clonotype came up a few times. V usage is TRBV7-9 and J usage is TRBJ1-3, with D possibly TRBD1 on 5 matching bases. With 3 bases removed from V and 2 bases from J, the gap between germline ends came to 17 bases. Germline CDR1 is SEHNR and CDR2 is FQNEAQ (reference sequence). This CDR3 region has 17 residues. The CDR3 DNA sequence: TGTGCCAGCAGCTTTAATGTGGACCCAGGGACTGGAAACACCATATATTTT. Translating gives CASSFNVDPGTGNTIYF.

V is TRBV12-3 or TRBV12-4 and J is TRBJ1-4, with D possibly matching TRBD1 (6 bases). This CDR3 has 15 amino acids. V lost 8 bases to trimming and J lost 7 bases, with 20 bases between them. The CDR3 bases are TGTGCCAGCTCCTGGGGGGGGGCGCGGCGTGAAAAACTGTTTTTT. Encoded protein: CASSWGGARREKLFF.

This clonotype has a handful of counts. In nucleotides, the CDR3 is TGTGCCAGCCAAAGAGAGGCGACTGAAGCTTTCTTT. It codes for CASQREATEAFF. The rearrangement uses TRBV19 and TRBJ1-1; no definite D call. CDR1 is LNHDA and CDR2 is SQIVND in the germline V gene (reference sequence). There are 12 residues in the CDR3. Trimming removed 9 bases at V and 5 bases at J, with 13 bases between.

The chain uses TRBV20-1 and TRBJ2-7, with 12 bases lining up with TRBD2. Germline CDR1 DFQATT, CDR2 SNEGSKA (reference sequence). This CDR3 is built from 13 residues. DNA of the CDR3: TGCAGCGCTCTAGCGGGGGGGAACTACGAGCAGTACGTC. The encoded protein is CSALAGGNYEQYV.

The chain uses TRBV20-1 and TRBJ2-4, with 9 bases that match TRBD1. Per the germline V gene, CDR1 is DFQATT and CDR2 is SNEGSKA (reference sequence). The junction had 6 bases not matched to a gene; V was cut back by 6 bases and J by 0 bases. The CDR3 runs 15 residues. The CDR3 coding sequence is TGCAGTGCGGGGACAGGGTTCGTAGCCAAAAACATTCAGTACTTC. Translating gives CSAGTGFVAKNIQYF.

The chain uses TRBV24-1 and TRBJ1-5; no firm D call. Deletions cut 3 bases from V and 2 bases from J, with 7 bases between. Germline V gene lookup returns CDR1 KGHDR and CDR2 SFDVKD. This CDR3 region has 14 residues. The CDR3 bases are TGTGCCACCAGTGATGCTGGAGGCAATCAGCCCCAGCATTTT. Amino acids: CATSDAGGNQPQHF.

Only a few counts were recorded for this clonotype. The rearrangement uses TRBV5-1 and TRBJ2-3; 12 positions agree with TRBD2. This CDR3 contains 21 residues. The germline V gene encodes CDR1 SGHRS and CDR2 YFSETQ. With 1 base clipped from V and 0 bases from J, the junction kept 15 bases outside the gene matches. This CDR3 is CASSLRPQGLAGYTSTDTQYF. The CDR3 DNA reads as TGCGCCAGCAGCTTGCGGCCACAGGGACTAGCGGGCTATACTAGCACAGATACGCAGTATTTT.

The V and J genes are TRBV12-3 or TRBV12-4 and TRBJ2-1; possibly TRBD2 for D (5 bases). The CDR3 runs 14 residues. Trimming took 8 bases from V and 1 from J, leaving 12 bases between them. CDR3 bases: TGTGCCAGCGGTGGAGGCCTGTCCTACAATGAGCAGTTCTTC. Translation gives CASGGGLSYNEQFF.

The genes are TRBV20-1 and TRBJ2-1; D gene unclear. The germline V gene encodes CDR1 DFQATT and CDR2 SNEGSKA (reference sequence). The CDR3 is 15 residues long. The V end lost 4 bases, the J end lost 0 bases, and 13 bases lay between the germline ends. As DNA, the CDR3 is TGCAGTGCTACTAAATGGTGGAGCTCCTACAATGAGCAGTTCTTC. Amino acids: CSATKWWSSYNEQFF.

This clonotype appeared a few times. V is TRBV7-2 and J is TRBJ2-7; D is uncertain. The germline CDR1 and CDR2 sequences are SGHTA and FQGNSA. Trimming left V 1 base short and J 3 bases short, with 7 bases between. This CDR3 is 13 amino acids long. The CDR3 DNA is TGTGCCAGCAGCTTAGTTCACAACTACGAGCAGTACTTC. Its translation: CASSLVHNYEQYF. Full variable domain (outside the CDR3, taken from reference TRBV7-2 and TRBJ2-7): GAGVSQSPSNKVTEKGKDVELRCDPISGHTALYWYRQSLGQGLEFLIYFQGNSAPDKSGLPSDRFSAERTGGSVSTLTIQRTQQEDSAVYLCASSLVHNYEQYFGPGTRLTVT.

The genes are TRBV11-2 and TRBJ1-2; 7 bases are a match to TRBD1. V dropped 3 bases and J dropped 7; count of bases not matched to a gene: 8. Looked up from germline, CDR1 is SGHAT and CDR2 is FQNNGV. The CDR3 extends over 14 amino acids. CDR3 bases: TGTGCCAGCAGCTTTGGACAGCAGGGGGGTGGCTACACCTTC. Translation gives CASSFGQQGGGYTF.

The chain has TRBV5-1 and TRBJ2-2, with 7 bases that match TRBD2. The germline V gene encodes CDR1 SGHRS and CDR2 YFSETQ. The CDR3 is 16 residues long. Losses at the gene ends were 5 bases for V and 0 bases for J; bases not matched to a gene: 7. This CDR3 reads CASRWGAGPNTGELFF. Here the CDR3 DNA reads TGCGCCAGCAGATGGGGAGCGGGGCCGAACACCGGGGAGCTGTTTTTT.